This T cell receptor beta chain was recorded in a study of vaccination effects on CD4 cells after COVID-19. Some clones are missing from TCRdb's copy, which holds only in-frame ones; the method was immunoSEQ multiplex PCR. Counted here are under 35,000 clones, roughly 67% occurring once; the ten biggest clones make up roughly 8.2%. Using viral peptide pools, the ViraFEST assay grew out antigen-specific CD4+ T cells prior to sequencing. The culture ran for roughly ten days before CD4+ T cells were isolated. Participants got two doses of BNT162b2 or mRNA-1273 vaccine. This clone was found a few times. Its antigen is undetermined. The clonotype comes from a human donor who received a COVID-19 vaccine. The input for sequencing was CD4+ T cells from PBMCs cultured with SARS-CoV-2 spike peptides, taken after COVID-19 vaccination.

CDR3 sequence: CASSTGGIFGYTF. In DNA, the CDR3 is TGTGCCAGCAGCACAGGGGGAATCTTTGGCTACACCTTC. The chain links TRBV2 to TRBJ1-2, with 8 bases identical to TRBD1. CDR3 length equals 13 residues. CDR1 is SNHLY and CDR2 is FYNNEI in the germline V gene. Losses at the gene ends were 6 bases for V and 7 bases for J; bases not matched to a gene: 7.